This T cell receptor beta chain was found in a study of CD8 T cells in ankylosing spondylitis. Quantitative barcoded 5'-RACE was used to prepare TCR beta libraries. In TCRdb, the 5' RACE reads were re-called with MiXCR into one record per CDR3 protein. The sample lists some 250,000 distinct CDR3 sequences; roughly 25% were seen once. Study conclusions and caveats: Characteristic of ankylosing spondylitis blood, it appeared, was a TCR beta motif comprising roughly eight highly homologous variants.

The ends lost 1 base at V and 12 bases at J; junction bases unmatched: 4. Looked up from germline, CDR1 is SGHTA and CDR2 is FQGNSA. The CDR3 has 13 residues. In regard to this clonotype: What it binds is not known.

The sequenced sample was blood, either unsorted or a sorted T cell fraction (not recorded which). The chain uses TRBV7-2 and TRBJ2-1; 9 bases map to TRBD2. The origin of this receptor is a male donor with ankylosing spondylitis or in good health (not recorded which). The CDR3 coding sequence is TGTGCCAGCAGCTTAGAGGCTAGCGGGGTGCAGTTCTTC. This encodes CASSLEASGVQFF.